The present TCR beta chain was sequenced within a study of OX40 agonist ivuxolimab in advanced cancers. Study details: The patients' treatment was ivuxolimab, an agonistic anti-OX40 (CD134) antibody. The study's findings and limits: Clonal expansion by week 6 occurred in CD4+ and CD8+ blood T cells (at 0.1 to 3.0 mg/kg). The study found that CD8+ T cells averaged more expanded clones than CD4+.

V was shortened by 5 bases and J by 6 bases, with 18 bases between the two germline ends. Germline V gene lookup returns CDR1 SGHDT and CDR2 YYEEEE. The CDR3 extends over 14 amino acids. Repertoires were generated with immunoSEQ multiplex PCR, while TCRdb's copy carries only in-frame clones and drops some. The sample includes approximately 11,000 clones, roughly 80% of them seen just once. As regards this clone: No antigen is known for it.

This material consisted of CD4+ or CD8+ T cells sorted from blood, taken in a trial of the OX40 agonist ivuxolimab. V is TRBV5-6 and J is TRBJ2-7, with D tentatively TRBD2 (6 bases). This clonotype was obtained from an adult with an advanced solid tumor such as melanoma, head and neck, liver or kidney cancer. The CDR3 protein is CASSSGDALIEQYF. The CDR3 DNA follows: TGTGCCAGCAGTTCGGGGGACGCCCTGATCGAGCAGTACTTC.